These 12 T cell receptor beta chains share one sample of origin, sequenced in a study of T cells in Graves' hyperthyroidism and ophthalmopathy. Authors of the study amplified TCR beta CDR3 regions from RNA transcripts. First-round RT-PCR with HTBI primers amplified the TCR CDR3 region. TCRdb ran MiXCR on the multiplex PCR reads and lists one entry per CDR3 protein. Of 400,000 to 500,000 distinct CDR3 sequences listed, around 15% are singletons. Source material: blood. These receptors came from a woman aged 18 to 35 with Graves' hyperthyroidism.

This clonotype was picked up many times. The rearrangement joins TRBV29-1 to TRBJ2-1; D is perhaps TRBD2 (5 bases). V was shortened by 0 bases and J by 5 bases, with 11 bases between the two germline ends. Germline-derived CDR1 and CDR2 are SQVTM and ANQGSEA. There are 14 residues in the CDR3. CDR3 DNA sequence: TGCAGCGTTGAAGACCTCGACTACGACAATGAGCAGTTCTTC. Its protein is CSVEDLDYDNEQFF.

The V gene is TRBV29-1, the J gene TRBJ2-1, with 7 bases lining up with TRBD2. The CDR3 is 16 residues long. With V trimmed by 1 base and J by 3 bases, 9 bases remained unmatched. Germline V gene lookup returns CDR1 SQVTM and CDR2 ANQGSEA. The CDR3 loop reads CSVEVPSGGSYNEQFF. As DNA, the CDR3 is TGCAGCGTTGAAGTCCCGAGTGGCGGGAGCTACAATGAGCAGTTCTTC.

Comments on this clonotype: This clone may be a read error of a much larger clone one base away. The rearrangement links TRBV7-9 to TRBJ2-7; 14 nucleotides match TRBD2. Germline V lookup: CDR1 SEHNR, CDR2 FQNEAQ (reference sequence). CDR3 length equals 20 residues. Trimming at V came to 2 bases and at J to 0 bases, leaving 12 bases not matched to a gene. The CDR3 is CASSLRKGLAGEVGSYEQYV. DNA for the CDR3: TGTGCCAGCAGCTTAAGGAAGGGACTAGCGGGAGAAGTGGGCTCCTACGAGCAGTACGTC.

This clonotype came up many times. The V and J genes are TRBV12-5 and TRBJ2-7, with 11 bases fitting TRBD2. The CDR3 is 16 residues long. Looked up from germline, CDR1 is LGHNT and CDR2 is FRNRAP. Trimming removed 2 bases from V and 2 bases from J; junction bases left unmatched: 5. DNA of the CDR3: TGTGCTAGTGGTTTGCCCCTAGCGGGAGGACCCTACGAGCAGTACTTC. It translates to CASGLPLAGGPYEQYF. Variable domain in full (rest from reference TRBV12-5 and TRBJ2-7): DARVTQTPRHKVTEMGQEVTMRCQPILGHNTVFWYRQTMMQGLELLAYFRNRAPLDDSGMPKDRFSAEMPDATLATLKIQPSEPRDSAVYFCASGLPLAGGPYEQYFGPGTRLTVT.

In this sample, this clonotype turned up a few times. CDR3 in DNA: TGTGCCAGCTCACCACCGTCTCTGACCGCTTGGAATGAGCAGTTCTTC. Its protein is CASSPPSLTAWNEQFF. The chain employs TRBV18 and TRBJ2-1; D remains unclear. The germline gives CDR1 KGHSH, CDR2 LQKENI. Trimming removed 0 bases from V and 7 bases from J, with 16 bases in between. The CDR3 has 16 amino acids.

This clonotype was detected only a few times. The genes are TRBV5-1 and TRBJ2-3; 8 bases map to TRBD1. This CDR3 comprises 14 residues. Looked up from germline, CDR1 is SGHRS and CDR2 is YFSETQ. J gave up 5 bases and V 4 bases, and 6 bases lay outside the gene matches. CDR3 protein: CASSIQGAEDTQYF. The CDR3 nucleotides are TGCGCCAGCAGCATCCAGGGGGCTGAAGATACGCAGTATTTT.

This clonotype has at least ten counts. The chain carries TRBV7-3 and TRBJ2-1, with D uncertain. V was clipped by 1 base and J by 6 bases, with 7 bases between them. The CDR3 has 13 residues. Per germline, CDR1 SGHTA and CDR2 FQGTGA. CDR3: CASSLSWSNEQFF. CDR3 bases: TGTGCCAGCAGCTTAAGCTGGTCCAATGAGCAGTTCTTC.

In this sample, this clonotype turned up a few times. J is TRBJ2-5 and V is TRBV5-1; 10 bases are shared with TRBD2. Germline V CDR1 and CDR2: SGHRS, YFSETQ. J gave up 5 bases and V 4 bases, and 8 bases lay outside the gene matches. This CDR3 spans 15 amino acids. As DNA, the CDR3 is TGCGCCAGCAGCAACGTACTAGCGGGAAGGGAGACCCAGTACTTC. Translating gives CASSNVLAGRETQYF.

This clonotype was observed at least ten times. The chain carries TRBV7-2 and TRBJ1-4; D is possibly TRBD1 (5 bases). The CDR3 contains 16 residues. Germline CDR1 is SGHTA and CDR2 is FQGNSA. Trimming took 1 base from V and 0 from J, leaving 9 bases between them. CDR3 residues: CASSLDRGATNEKLFF. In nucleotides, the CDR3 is TGTGCCAGCAGCTTAGACCGAGGGGCAACTAATGAAAAACTGTTTTTT.

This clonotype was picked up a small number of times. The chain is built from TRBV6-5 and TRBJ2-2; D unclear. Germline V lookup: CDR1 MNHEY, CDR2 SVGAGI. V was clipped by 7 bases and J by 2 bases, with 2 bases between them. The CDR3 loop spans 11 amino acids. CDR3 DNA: TGTGCCAGCAAAAACACCGGGGAGCTGTTTTTT. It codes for CASKNTGELFF.

The CDR3 coding sequence is TGCAGTGCCATGATCCCGGGACAGAGCTTAGGCCTCTCCTACGAGCAGTACTTC. Protein: CSAMIPGQSLGLSYEQYF. The chain employs TRBV20-1 and TRBJ2-7, with 7 bases that match TRBD1. Germline-derived CDR1 and CDR2 are DFQATT and SNEGSKA (reference sequence). Trimming at V came to 6 bases and at J to 0 bases, leaving 20 bases not matched to a gene. The CDR3 is 18 amino acids.

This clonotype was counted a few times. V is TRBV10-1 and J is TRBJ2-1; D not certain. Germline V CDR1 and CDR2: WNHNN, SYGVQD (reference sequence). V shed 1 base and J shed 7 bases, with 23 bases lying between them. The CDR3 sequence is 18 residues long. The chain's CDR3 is CASSEWTGRPLEINEQFF. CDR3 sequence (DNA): TGCGCCAGCAGTGAGTGGACGGGCCGGCCCCTGGAGATAAATGAGCAGTTCTTC.